A single T cell receptor (beta chain) is shown here with its context. The sample belongs to a study of cytomegalovirus exposure and HLA in healthy donors. A multiplex PCR was run with 60 Vbeta primers and 13 Jbeta primers. This table comes from immunoSEQ multiplex PCR, and its TCRdb copy is limited to in-frame clones, with some not included. The table lists 65,000 to 80,000 clones, over 65% of them singletons. Germline CDR1 SNHLY, CDR2 FYNNEI. The CDR3 runs 14 residues. Trimming left V 2 bases short and J 2 bases short, with 9 bases between. The chain links TRBV2 to TRBJ2-5; D ambiguous. The material sequenced was PBMCs. This sequence originates from a man aged 35-49 years in good health and CMV-seropositive. The CDR3 DNA reads TGTGCCAGCAGTGAACAGTCATTTCAAGAGACCCAGTACTTC. The encoded protein is CASSEQSFQETQYF.